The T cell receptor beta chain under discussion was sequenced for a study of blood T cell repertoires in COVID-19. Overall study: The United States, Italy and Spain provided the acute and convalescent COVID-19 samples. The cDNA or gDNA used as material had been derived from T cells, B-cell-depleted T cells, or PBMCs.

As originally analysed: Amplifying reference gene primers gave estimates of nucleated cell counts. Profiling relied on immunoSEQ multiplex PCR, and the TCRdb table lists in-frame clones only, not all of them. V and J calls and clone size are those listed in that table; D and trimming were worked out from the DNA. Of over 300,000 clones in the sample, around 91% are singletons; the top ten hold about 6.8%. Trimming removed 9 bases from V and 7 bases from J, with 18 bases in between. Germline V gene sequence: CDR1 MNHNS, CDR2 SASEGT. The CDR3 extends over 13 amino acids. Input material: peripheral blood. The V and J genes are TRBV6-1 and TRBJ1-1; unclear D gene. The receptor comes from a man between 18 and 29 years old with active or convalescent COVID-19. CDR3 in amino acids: CASPGSEFSEAFF. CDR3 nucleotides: TGTGCCAGTCCTGGTTCGGAGTTCAGTGAAGCTTTCTTT.